The sequence of this TCR beta chain was determined in a study of shared clonotypes between healthy human individuals. Original handling: Sequence data from immunoSEQ were junction-only and lacked quality scores; consequently, filtering differed. The data were produced by immunoSEQ multiplex PCR, yet TCRdb's version contains in-frame clones alone and is incomplete. The V and J calls and the clone size are those of that table, but D and trimming were determined from the DNA. The sample holds 2 million to 2.5 million clones, approximately 94% seen once. Trimming removed 5 bases at V and 0 bases at J, with 13 bases between. The CDR3 is 15 residues long. Germline V gene data show CDR1 as WNHNN and CDR2 as SYGVQD (reference sequence).

This TCR was sampled from a man between 18 and 35 years old in good health. The sample taken for sequencing was naive CD4+ T cells sorted from blood. The subset here: CD45RA+ positively selected. V is TRBV10-1 and J is TRBJ1-1; D is ambiguous. The CDR3 here is CASSKDPQVNTEAFF. In DNA, the CDR3 is TGCGCCAGCAGTAAGGACCCTCAGGTGAACACTGAAGCTTTCTTT.